Listed here are 25 T cell receptor beta chains from one sample, sequenced in a study of OX40 agonist ivuxolimab in advanced cancers. Assay used: immunoSEQ multiplex PCR; TCRdb lists only in-frame clones, some missing. The sample contains tens of thousands of clones, about 90% of which appear only once. Sequenced here: CD4+ or CD8+ T cells sorted from blood, sampled in a trial of the OX40 agonist ivuxolimab. The receptors here all came from an adult with an advanced solid tumor such as melanoma, head and neck, liver or kidney cancer.

This sequence joins TRBV28 and TRBJ1-1; perhaps TRBD1 as D (5 bases). This CDR3 comprises 14 residues. Germline V gives CDR1 MDHEN, CDR2 SYDVKM. V lost 6 bases, J lost 1 base, and 12 bases lay in between. The CDR3 bases are TGTGCCAGCAGGGGGCGAGATGGGAACACTGAAGCTTTCTTT. Translated, it gives CASRGRDGNTEAFF.

The V call is TRBV11-3, the J call TRBJ2-1; unclear D gene. The CDR3 runs to 13 residues. Trimming cost V 0 bases and J 2 bases, with 2 bases left between them. CDR1 and CDR2 from the germline V gene are SGHNT and YENEEA. The CDR3 here is CASSLDTYNEQFF. The CDR3 region has the DNA TGTGCCAGCAGCTTAGACACCTACAATGAGCAGTTCTTC.

The CDR3 sequence is CASSEGTDFLLNTEAFF. Here the CDR3 DNA reads TGTGCCAGCAGTGAAGGGACAGACTTCTTACTGAACACTGAAGCTTTCTTT. V gene TRBV6-1 combines with J gene TRBJ1-1, with D perhaps TRBD1 (6 bases). Looked up from germline, CDR1 is MNHNS and CDR2 is SASEGT. This CDR3 region has 17 residues. V was pared by 1 base and J by 0 bases, with 15 bases between.

This clone is a singleton in its sample. V gene TRBV9 combines with J gene TRBJ1-2; D might be TRBD1 (6 bases). Looked up from germline, CDR1 is SGDLS and CDR2 is YYNGEE. The germline V and J ends were trimmed by 4 bases and 4 bases, with 17 bases remaining between them. The CDR3 is 15 residues long. In DNA form, the CDR3 reads TGTGCCAGCAGCTCAGGCGGGGGCGCGGGCTATGGCTACACCTTC. Translating it yields CASSSGGGAGYGYTF.

CDR3 DNA sequence: TGCAGCGTTCGATGGGAAGGGTACGGCAAAAACATTCAGTACTTC. It yields the protein CSVRWEGYGKNIQYF. The J gene is TRBJ2-4, the V gene TRBV29-1; D is unresolved. Between the trimmed V and J ends, which lost 5 bases and 3 bases, there was a span of 17 bases. Germline V gene sequence: CDR1 SQVTM, CDR2 ANQGSEA. The CDR3 runs to 15 residues.

This chain connects TRBV7-2 to TRBJ2-6; D unclear. Germline V gene sequence: CDR1 SGHTA, CDR2 FQGNSA. The CDR3 is 15 amino acids. Trimming removed 3 bases from V and 4 bases from J, with 10 bases in between. The CDR3 spells CASSLGRPGANVLTF. CDR3 sequence (DNA): TGTGCCAGCAGCTTGGGTCGGCCGGGGGCCAACGTCCTGACTTTC.

In nucleotides, the CDR3 is TGTGCCACCAGCAGGGACACAGGGGGTGGAGAGACCCAGTACTTC. This encodes CATSRDTGGGETQYF. The chain employs TRBV15 and TRBJ2-5; 8 positions match TRBD1. V was clipped by 3 bases and J by 4 bases; unmatched bases: 7. Germline CDR1 LNHNV, CDR2 YYDKDF (reference sequence). This CDR3 region has 15 residues.

In this sample, this clone turned up once. The CDR3 DNA sequence: TGTGCCAGCAGCCATTGGGGCCTGGGAACCGGGGAGCTGTTTTTT. Its protein is CASSHWGLGTGELFF. The chain uses TRBV7-9 and TRBJ2-2; D perhaps matches TRBD1 (5 bases). This CDR3 has 15 residues. The V end lost 5 bases, the J end lost 5 bases, and 15 bases lay between the germline ends. Germline lookup yields CDR1 SEHNR and CDR2 FQNEAQ (reference sequence).

The chain recombines TRBV18 with TRBJ1-1; D is uncertain. From germline, CDR1 is KGHSH and CDR2 LQKENI. The CDR3 consists of 12 residues. Trimming stripped 0 bases from V and 6 bases from J, with 5 bases between. The CDR3 sequence is CASSPPLAEAFF. The CDR3 DNA follows: TGTGCCAGCTCACCACCTCTTGCTGAAGCTTTCTTT.

The chain couples TRBV7-8 to TRBJ1-1; a weak D match, TRBD1 (5 bases). The germline V gene encodes CDR1 SGHVS and CDR2 FQNEAQ. Trimming cost V 5 bases and J 0 bases, with 13 bases left between them. This CDR3 has 15 residues. This CDR3 reads CASSPGTFMNTEAFF. CDR3 coding DNA: TGTGCCAGCAGCCCCGGGACCTTTATGAACACTGAAGCTTTCTTT.

This clone appeared once. The V call is TRBV18, the J call TRBJ2-3, with no clear D. Trimming removed 0 bases at V and 6 bases at J, with 7 bases between. CDR1 is KGHSH, CDR2 LQKENI, per germline. The CDR3 spans 13 residues. The CDR3 is CASSPPSRDTQYF. CDR3 nucleotides: TGTGCCAGCTCACCACCCTCCAGGGATACGCAGTATTTT.

The chain carries TRBV7-9 and TRBJ2-3, with 9 bases lining up with TRBD2. Germline CDR1 is SEHNR and CDR2 is FQNEAQ (reference sequence). Trimming at V came to 2 bases and at J to 2 bases, leaving 8 bases not matched to a gene. CDR3 length equals 17 residues. The CDR3 nucleotides read TGTGCCAGCAGCTTATTGGGTCTAGCGGGGTACACAGATACGCAGTATTTT. It encodes CASSLLGLAGYTDTQYF.

The chain has TRBV28 and TRBJ2-5; a weak D match, TRBD2 (5 bases). The V gene's germline CDR1 is MDHEN and CDR2 SYDVKM. The CDR3 spans 15 residues. The V gene lost 7 bases and the J gene lost 5 bases, with 20 bases spanning the gap. CDR3 DNA: TGTGCCAGCACCGAAGGAGGCCCCCGGTGGGAGACCCAGTACTTC. Amino acids: CASTEGGPRWETQYF.

This rearrangement joins TRBV10-3 to TRBJ1-3; the D is unclear. This CDR3 is 12 amino acids long. Trimming left V 10 bases short and J 0 bases short, with 7 bases between. From germline, CDR1 is ENHRY and CDR2 SYGVKD. For the CDR3, the DNA is TGTGCCACCTTGAGCTCTGGAAACACCATATATTTT. Its translation is CATLSSGNTIYF.

V and J are TRBV6-5 and TRBJ2-1, with 13 bases fitting TRBD2. Trimming took 4 bases from V and 7 from J; bases not matched to a gene: 7. CDR3 length: 16 residues. Germline loops: CDR1 MNHEY, CDR2 SVGAGI. The CDR3 DNA is TGTGCCAGCAGTTCACTAGCGGGAGGGCCAACGAATGAGCAGTTCTTC. Amino acids: CASSSLAGGPTNEQFF.

V gene TRBV10-3 combines with J gene TRBJ2-7; no clear D gene. Looked up from germline, CDR1 is ENHRY and CDR2 is SYGVKD. The V and J ends lost 5 bases and 0 bases respectively, with 14 bases between them. The CDR3 length is 15 residues. CDR3 protein: CAISQRSLRSYEQYF. The CDR3 DNA sequence: TGTGCCATCAGTCAAAGGTCCCTGCGCTCCTACGAGCAGTACTTC.

The chain joins TRBV5-8 to TRBJ1-2, with D uncertain. V lost 2 bases, J lost 2 bases, and 10 bases lay in between. CDR1 and CDR2 (germline): SGHTS, YDEGEE. This CDR3 contains 14 residues. CDR3 nucleotides: TGTGCCAGCAGCTTCTTCACGATAAACTATGGCTACACCTTC. Encoded protein: CASSFFTINYGYTF. The full variable domain, its missing parts supplied by reference TRBV5-8 and TRBJ1-2, is EAGVTQSPTHLIKTRGQQATLRCSPISGHTSVYWYQQALGLGLQFLLWYDEGEERNRGNFPPRFSGRQFPNYSSELNVNALELEDSALYLCASSFFTINYGYTFGSGTRLTVV.

This chain links TRBV7-2 with TRBJ2-2; no definite D call. The CDR3 extends over 13 amino acids. V shed 7 bases and J shed 1 base, with 7 bases lying between them. Germline loops: CDR1 SGHTA, CDR2 FQGNSA. The CDR3, as DNA: TGTGCCAGCAAAGGGCAGAACACCGGGGAGCTGTTTTTT. Its translation is CASKGQNTGELFF. The whole variable domain, filled in from reference TRBV7-2 and TRBJ2-2, reads GAGVSQSPSNKVTEKGKDVELRCDPISGHTALYWYRQSLGQGLEFLIYFQGNSAPDKSGLPSDRFSAERTGGSVSTLTIQRTQQEDSAVYLCASKGQNTGELFFGEGSRLTVL.

V is TRBV7-2 and J is TRBJ1-1; D is ambiguous. The CDR3 consists of 13 residues. Germline CDR1 and CDR2: SGHTA and FQGNSA. V dropped 5 bases and J dropped 7 bases, with 14 bases sitting between them. The CDR3: CASSLNIAGEAFF. In DNA form, the CDR3 reads TGTGCCAGCAGCCTGAACATTGCAGGTGAAGCTTTCTTT.

The V call is TRBV11-2, the J call TRBJ1-1; D is ambiguous. V was shortened by 5 bases and J by 4 bases, with 11 bases between the two germline ends. The CDR3 is 13 amino acids. CDR1 is SGHAT, CDR2 FQNNGV, per germline. The chain's CDR3 is CASSPGGSTEAFF. The CDR3 nucleotides read TGTGCCAGCAGCCCCGGCGGATCCACTGAAGCTTTCTTT.

J is TRBJ2-7 and V is TRBV27, with a possible D match to TRBD2 (5 bases). The length of the CDR3 is 16 residues. V lost 5 bases and J 0 bases, leaving 17 bases between the germline ends. Germline V lookup: CDR1 MNHEY, CDR2 SMNVEV (reference sequence). Here the CDR3 DNA reads TGTGCCAGCAGTCCCTGGGGTAGCGTCAGCTCCTACGAGCAGTACTTC. This translates into CASSPWGSVSSYEQYF.

This chain connects TRBV4-2 to TRBJ2-7, with TRBD2 matching 11 bases. The germline CDR1 and CDR2 sequences are LGHNA and YNFKEQ. Trimming at V came to 1 base and at J to 3 bases, leaving 2 bases not matched to a gene. The CDR3 is 15 residues long. Here the CDR3 DNA reads TGTGCCAGCAGCCAAGCTAGCGGGGGGATCTACGAGCAGTACTTC. Translation: CASSQASGGIYEQYF.

CDR3 loop: CASSSDRAGRSPLHF. In DNA form, the CDR3 reads TGTGCCAGCAGTTCGGACAGGGCGGGCAGATCACCCCTCCACTTT. The chain employs TRBV27 and TRBJ1-6; 8 bases align to TRBD1. The trim removed 4 bases at V and 10 bases at J, leaving 9 bases unmatched. Per germline, CDR1 MNHEY and CDR2 SMNVEV (reference sequence). CDR3 length: 15 residues.

This rearrangement joins TRBV15 to TRBJ2-2; 11 bases are shared with TRBD1. Trimming at V came to 4 bases and at J to 7 bases, leaving 11 bases not matched to a gene. The CDR3 is 17 amino acids. Per germline, CDR1 LNHNV and CDR2 YYDKDF (reference sequence). CDR3 bases: TGTGCCACCAGCACGTTCGGACAGGGGGCGACCCGCGGGGAGCTGTTTTTT. Translating gives CATSTFGQGATRGELFF.

This clone showed up just a few times. The V call is TRBV5-8, the J call TRBJ2-7, with unresolved D. Per the germline V gene, CDR1 is SGHTS and CDR2 is YDEGEE. Trimming shortened V by 0 bases and J by 4 bases, and 5 bases separated the two germline ends. This CDR3 comprises 12 residues. CDR3 DNA sequence: TGTGCCAGCAGCTTGGGGGATTACGAGCAGTACTTC. Translated: CASSLGDYEQYF. Together with reference TRBV5-8 and TRBJ2-7, the CDR3 gives the full variable domain: EAGVTQSPTHLIKTRGQQATLRCSPISGHTSVYWYQQALGLGLQFLLWYDEGEERNRGNFPPRFSGRQFPNYSSELNVNALELEDSALYLCASSLGDYEQYFGPGTRLTVT.